Below, 18 T cell receptor beta chains from the same sample are listed, as sequenced in a study of blood T cell repertoires in COVID-19. This table comes from immunoSEQ multiplex PCR, and its TCRdb copy is limited to in-frame clones, with some not included. The table shows 35,000 to 40,000 clones, with roughly nine tenths occurring only once. The sample consisted of peripheral blood. The source is a man aged 65-85 years with acute or convalescent COVID-19.

The chain combines TRBV28 with TRBJ1-1; D possibly corresponds to TRBD1 (5 bases). Germline V lookup: CDR1 MDHEN, CDR2 SYDVKM. V gave up 2 bases and J gave up 1 base, with 8 bases separating them. CDR3 size: 14 residues. The CDR3 nucleotides are TGTGCCAGCAGTTTACCCAGGGCGAACACTGAAGCTTTCTTT. Its protein is CASSLPRANTEAFF. Looking up the rest from reference TRBV28 and TRBJ1-1 gives the full variable domain: DVKVTQSSRYLVKRTGEKVFLECVQDMDHENMFWYRQDPGLGLRLIYFSYDVKMKEKGDIPEGYSVSREKKERFSLILESASTNQTSMYLCASSLPRANTEAFFGQGTRLTVV.

V and J are TRBV24-1 and TRBJ1-4, with TRBD1 matching 7 bases. This CDR3 is built from 14 residues. V lost 4 bases to trimming and J lost 2 bases; unmatched junction nucleotides: 0. CDR1 is KGHDR, CDR2 SFDVKD, per germline. CDR3 sequence reads: CATSETGTNEKLFF. The CDR3 coding sequence is TGTGCCACCAGTGAGACAGGGACTAATGAAAAACTGTTTTTT.

V usage is TRBV5-6 and J usage is TRBJ2-3; TRBD1 matches 10 bases. Trimming at V came to 4 bases and at J to 3 bases, leaving 11 bases not matched to a gene. CDR1 and CDR2 (germline): SGHDT, YYEEEE. CDR3 length: 17 amino acids. The CDR3 DNA reads TGTGCCAGCAGCGTGCAGACCGGGACAGGGGCTACAGATACGCAGTATTTT. As protein: CASSVQTGTGATDTQYF.

The rearrangement joins TRBV28 to TRBJ1-1, with 7 bases aligning to TRBD1. CDR3 length equals 16 residues. J was trimmed by 8 bases and V by 5 bases; bases with no gene match: 17. The germline gives CDR1 MDHEN, CDR2 SYDVKM. The CDR3 DNA reads as TGTGCCAGCAGTAGGTCCAAGGGGGCCCCGCGGGACGAAGCTTTCTTT. Amino acids: CASSRSKGAPRDEAFF. Filled out from reference TRBV28 and TRBJ1-1, the complete variable domain reads DVKVTQSSRYLVKRTGEKVFLECVQDMDHENMFWYRQDPGLGLRLIYFSYDVKMKEKGDIPEGYSVSREKKERFSLILESASTNQTSMYLCASSRSKGAPRDEAFFGQGTRLTVV.

The rearrangement uses TRBV27 and TRBJ1-4; TRBD1 is a possible D gene (5 bases). CDR1 and CDR2 (germline): MNHEY, SMNVEV (reference sequence). The CDR3 is 17 residues long. Trimming pared 8 bases from V and 0 bases from J, leaving 19 bases between. This chain's CDR3 is CASFTFRTHATNEKLFF. The CDR3 coding sequence is TGTGCCAGCTTCACCTTCCGGACACACGCAACTAATGAAAAACTGTTTTTT.

In its sample, this clone was seen once. The chain uses TRBV19 and TRBJ2-5, with a possible D match to TRBD1 (6 bases). In germline, CDR1 is LNHDA, CDR2 SQIVND (reference sequence). The CDR3 is 13 amino acids. V lost 3 bases to trimming and J lost 3 bases, with 8 bases between them. The CDR3, as DNA: TGTGCCAGTAGTATCTCAGGGGAAGAGACCCAGTACTTC. It specifies CASSISGEETQYF.

The chain joins TRBV20-1 to TRBJ1-1, with a weak D call TRBD1 (6 bases). Per germline, CDR1 DFQATT and CDR2 SNEGSKA (reference sequence). Trimming pared 3 bases from V and 2 bases from J, leaving 13 bases between. The CDR3 is made up of 14 amino acids. The CDR3 DNA follows: TGCAGTGCTAGTAACAGGGTGATCAACACTGAAGCTTTCTTT. Translation gives CSASNRVINTEAFF.

The chain carries TRBV3-1 (or the pseudogene TRBV3-2) and TRBJ2-1; D unresolved. The CDR3 has 13 residues. V lost 1 base and J lost 5, with 6 bases in between. Germline V lookup: CDR1 LGHDT, CDR2 YNNKEL (reference sequence). The CDR3 region has the DNA TGTGCCAGCAGCCAAGGACTCCACAATGAGCAGTTCTTC. Amino acid sequence: CASSQGLHNEQFF.

This clone was detected only once. The chain has TRBV19 and TRBJ1-5; no definite D call. This CDR3 is built from 15 residues. Germline values: CDR1 LNHDA, CDR2 SQIVND (reference sequence). V lost 5 bases, J lost 4 bases, and 15 bases lay in between. The CDR3 bases are TGTGCCAGTAGTGCCCCGTCCGGGGTAAATCAGCCCCAGCATTTT. Translating it yields CASSAPSGVNQPQHF.

The rearrangement links TRBV18 to TRBJ2-1; 7 nucleotides line up with TRBD2. V lost 2 bases, J lost 9 bases, and 16 bases stayed unmatched. The length of the CDR3 is 17 residues. Germline V gene sequence: CDR1 KGHSH, CDR2 LQKENI. The CDR3 region has the DNA TGTGCCAGCTCACCATCCCAGGCGGGAGCTCTGGGTGGTGAGCAGTTCTTC. Its translation: CASSPSQAGALGGEQFF. The full variable domain, its missing parts supplied by reference TRBV18 and TRBJ2-1, is NAGVMQNPRHLVRRRGQEARLRCSPMKGHSHVYWYRQLPEEGLKFMVYLQKENIIDESGMPKERFSAEFPKEGPSILRIQQVVRGDSAAYFCASSPSQAGALGGEQFFGPGTRLTVL.

The chain has TRBV4-1 and TRBJ2-2; TRBD2 matches at 11 bases. V gave up 4 bases and J gave up 5 bases; unmatched junction bases: 12. Germline CDR1 MGHRA, CDR2 YSYEKL. The CDR3 is 18 residues long. The CDR3 loop is CASSLGGGLAVQTGELFF. Written as DNA, the CDR3 is TGCGCCAGCAGCCTAGGGGGGGGACTAGCGGTTCAAACCGGGGAGCTGTTTTTT.

CDR3 nucleotide sequence: TGTGCCAGCAGCCAAGAAGTCGGGAGTAGGAATGGCTACACCTTC. Amino acid sequence: CASSQEVGSRNGYTF. V gene TRBV3-1 (or the pseudogene TRBV3-2) combines with J gene TRBJ1-2; D unclear. The V and J ends lost 0 bases and 6 bases respectively, with 14 bases between them. The CDR3 covers 15 residues. The germline V gene encodes CDR1 LGHDT and CDR2 YNNKEL (reference sequence).

The chain carries TRBV5-6 and TRBJ1-1, with D possibly matching TRBD1 (5 bases). The CDR3 is made up of 15 amino acids. Germline CDR1 is SGHDT and CDR2 is YYEEEE. Deletions cut 2 bases from V and 1 base from J, with 12 bases between. CDR3 amino acids: CASSLLQGWNTEAFF. The CDR3 DNA reads TGTGCCAGCAGCTTATTGCAGGGATGGAACACTGAAGCTTTCTTT. The complete variable domain, with remaining parts taken from reference TRBV5-6 and TRBJ1-1, reads DAGVTQSPTHLIKTRGQQVTLRCSPKSGHDTVSWYQQALGQGPQFIFQYYEEEERQRGNFPDRFSGHQFPNYSSELNVNALLLGDSALYLCASSLLQGWNTEAFFGQGTRLTVV.

The V and J genes are TRBV7-3 and TRBJ2-5, with 7 bases lining up with TRBD1. V shed 4 bases, J shed 1 base, and the junction held 12 bases outside the gene matches. Germline-derived CDR1 and CDR2 are SGHTA and FQGTGA. The CDR3 covers 17 residues. As DNA, the CDR3 is TGTGCCAGCAGCTCATCATCTCTTCAGGGGGTCCAAGAGACCCAGTACTTC. Its protein product is CASSSSSLQGVQETQYF.

V gene TRBV5-6 combines with J gene TRBJ2-3; TRBD1 agrees at 8 bases. Germline CDR1 SGHDT, CDR2 YYEEEE. V shed 2 bases, J shed 3 bases, and the junction held 5 bases outside the gene matches. The CDR3 sequence is 15 residues long. CDR3 protein: CASSFGQGRTDTQYF. The DNA for the CDR3 is TGTGCCAGCAGCTTCGGACAGGGTAGAACAGATACGCAGTATTTT.

This chain joins TRBV29-1 and TRBJ1-2, with a tentative D call TRBD1 (5 bases). There are 11 residues in the CDR3. The V gene's germline CDR1 is SQVTM and CDR2 ANQGSEA. Between the trimmed V and J ends, which lost 6 bases and 9 bases, there was a span of 14 bases. This chain's CDR3 is CSVQRTTSYTF. CDR3 bases: TGCAGCGTACAGAGGACAACGAGCTACACCTTC.

The CDR3 is CASSYGFRDREPTDTQYF. The CDR3 nucleotides read TGTGCCAGCAGTTACGGATTCCGGGACAGGGAACCCACAGATACGCAGTATTTT. The chain couples TRBV6-2 or TRBV6-3 to TRBJ2-3; the match to TRBD1 covers 9 bases. Germline lookup yields CDR1 MNHEY and CDR2 SVGEGT. The CDR3 has 18 residues. J gave up 2 bases and V 2 bases, and 11 bases lay outside the gene matches.

The chain joins TRBV5-6 to TRBJ2-7, with 9 nucleotides matching TRBD1. The CDR3 is 16 residues long. V shed 5 bases and J 2 bases; nucleotides not matched to a gene: 11. The germline V gene has CDR1 SGHDT and CDR2 YYEEEE. The CDR3 sequence is CASRPGTGIKTYEQYF. Written as DNA, the CDR3 is TGTGCCAGCAGGCCCGGGACAGGGATCAAAACCTACGAGCAGTACTTC. The full variable domain, with the rest looked up from reference TRBV5-6 and TRBJ2-7, is DAGVTQSPTHLIKTRGQQVTLRCSPKSGHDTVSWYQQALGQGPQFIFQYYEEEERQRGNFPDRFSGHQFPNYSSELNVNALLLGDSALYLCASRPGTGIKTYEQYFGPGTRLTVT.